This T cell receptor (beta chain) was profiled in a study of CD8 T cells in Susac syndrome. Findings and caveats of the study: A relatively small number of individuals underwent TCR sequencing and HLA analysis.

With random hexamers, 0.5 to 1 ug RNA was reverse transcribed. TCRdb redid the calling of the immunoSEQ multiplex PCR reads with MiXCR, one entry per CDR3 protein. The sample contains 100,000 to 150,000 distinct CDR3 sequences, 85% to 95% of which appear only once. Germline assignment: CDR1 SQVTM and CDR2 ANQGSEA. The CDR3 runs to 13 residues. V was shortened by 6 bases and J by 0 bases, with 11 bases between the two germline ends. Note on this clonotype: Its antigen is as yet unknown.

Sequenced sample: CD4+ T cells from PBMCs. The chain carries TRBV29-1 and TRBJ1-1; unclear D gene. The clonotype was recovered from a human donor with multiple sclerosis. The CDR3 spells CSVAGLLNTEAFF. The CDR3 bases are TGCAGCGTGGCGGGGTTGTTGAACACTGAAGCTTTCTTT.